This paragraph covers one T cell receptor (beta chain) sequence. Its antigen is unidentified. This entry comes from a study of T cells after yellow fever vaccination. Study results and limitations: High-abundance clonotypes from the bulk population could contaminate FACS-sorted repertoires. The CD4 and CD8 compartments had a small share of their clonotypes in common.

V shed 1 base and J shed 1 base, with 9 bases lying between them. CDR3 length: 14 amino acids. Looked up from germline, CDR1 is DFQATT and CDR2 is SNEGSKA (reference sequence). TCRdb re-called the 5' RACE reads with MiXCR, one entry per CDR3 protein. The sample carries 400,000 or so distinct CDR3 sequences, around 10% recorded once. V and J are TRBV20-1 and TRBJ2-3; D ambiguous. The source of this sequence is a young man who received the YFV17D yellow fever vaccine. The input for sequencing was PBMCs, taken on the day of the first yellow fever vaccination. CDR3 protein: CSARGASGTDTQYF. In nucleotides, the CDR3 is TGCAGTGCTAGAGGGGCGAGTGGCACAGATACGCAGTATTTT.